The 16 T cell receptor beta chains listed next were all sequenced from one sample in a study of T cells in Graves' hyperthyroidism and ophthalmopathy (dated by TCRdb to between 2017 and 2020). Library prep was done by multiplex PCR. Sequencer: Illumina HiSeq 2000. Amplification of TCR beta CDR3 regions was carried out from RNA transcripts. The TCR CDR3 was subjected to a first round of RT-PCR using the HTBI primer set and the Qiagen OneStep RT-PCR kit. Using fastp at Q25 and MiXCR, TCRdb reprocessed the public reads and kept productive beta chains. Each entry is one CDR3 protein sequence, shown with its most common DNA and genes. In this sample the table shows approximately 490,000 distinct CDR3 sequences, approximately 22% of which occur a single time. 45% to 55% of the sample belongs to the ten largest clones. What was sequenced was blood. Receptors were obtained from a woman in her 70s with Graves' ophthalmopathy.

This clonotype was counted at least ten times. The chain couples TRBV7-8 to TRBJ2-2; D is ambiguous. The CDR3 is 14 amino acids. V shed 5 bases and J shed 3 bases, with 10 bases lying between them. Germline lookup yields CDR1 SGHVS and CDR2 FQNEAQ. In DNA, the CDR3 is TGTGCCAGCAGCCCCCGGAGAGACACCGGGGAGCTGTTTTTT. Translated: CASSPRRDTGELFF.

Ten or more counts support this clonotype. This chain links TRBV2 with TRBJ2-1; 7 bases line up with TRBD2. This CDR3 is 14 amino acids long. With V trimmed by 5 bases and J by 3 bases, 4 bases remained unmatched. Germline V gives CDR1 SNHLY, CDR2 FYNNEI. CDR3 sequence (DNA): TGTGCCAGCAGTCCGACTAGCAGCTACAATGAGCAGTTCTTC. Translated: CASSPTSSYNEQFF.

The CDR3 region has the DNA TGCAGTACGGGAAGAACTTCTGCCTATGGCTACACCTTC. It codes for CSTGRTSAYGYTF. The rearrangement links TRBV20-1 to TRBJ1-2; D call uncertain. This CDR3 is 13 amino acids long. The germline V and J ends were trimmed by 8 bases and 4 bases, with 17 bases remaining between them. Germline V gene data show CDR1 as DFQATT and CDR2 as SNEGSKA (reference sequence).

This clonotype was detected many times. The chain is built from TRBV9 and TRBJ2-1; D unresolved. V was pared by 4 bases and J by 0 bases, with 11 bases between. Germline CDR1 is SGDLS and CDR2 is YYNGEE. This CDR3 is 15 amino acids long. This chain's CDR3 is CASSHDPSSYNEQFF. CDR3 nucleotide sequence: TGTGCCAGCAGCCACGACCCGAGCTCCTACAATGAGCAGTTCTTC.

Only a few counts were recorded for this clonotype. This chain uses TRBV19 with TRBJ1-5; D ambiguous. The CDR3 length is 12 residues. V gave up 9 bases and J gave up 0 bases, with 6 bases separating them. The germline gives CDR1 LNHDA, CDR2 SQIVND (reference sequence). Here the CDR3 DNA reads TGTGCCAGCGGCTATAGCAATCAGCCCCAGCATTTT. Translation gives CASGYSNQPQHF.

This clonotype was detected ten times or more. The chain joins TRBV2 to TRBJ2-2, with 11 bases matching TRBD2. Germline CDR1 is SNHLY and CDR2 is FYNNEI. The V and J ends lost 6 bases and 1 base, in that order; junction bases with no gene match: 1. This CDR3 has 15 amino acids. Written as DNA, the CDR3 is TGTGCCAGCAGAGGGACTAGCGGGAACACCGGGGAGCTGTTTTTT. Residues: CASRGTSGNTGELFF.

This clonotype occurred a few times. The V call is TRBV7-6, the J call TRBJ2-2; TRBD1 aligns across 7 bases. V shed 4 bases and J 6 bases; nucleotides not matched to a gene: 11. There are 16 residues in the CDR3. Germline V CDR1 and CDR2: SGHVS, FNYEAQ. CDR3 nucleotides: TGTGCCAGCAGCTACCACCGACAGGGATCGGCCGGGGAGCTGTTTTTT. This encodes CASSYHRQGSAGELFF.

This clonotype was found many times. V is TRBV3-1 and J is TRBJ1-1; 7 nucleotides agree with TRBD1. V lost 6 bases to trimming and J lost 1 base; unmatched junction nucleotides: 5. This CDR3 has 14 amino acids. Looked up from germline, CDR1 is LGHDT and CDR2 is YNNKEL (reference sequence). Here the CDR3 reads CASRTGATNTEAFF. As DNA, the CDR3 is TGTGCCAGCAGAACAGGGGCGACGAACACTGAAGCTTTCTTT. The whole variable domain, filled in from reference TRBV3-1 and TRBJ1-1, reads DTAVSQTPKYLVTQMGNDKSIKCEQNLGHDTMYWYKQDSKKFLKIMFSYNNKELIINETVPNRFSPKSPDKAHLNLHINSLELGDSAVYFCASRTGATNTEAFFGQGTRLTVV.

The sample holds a few counts of this clonotype. The genes are TRBV6-2 or TRBV6-3 and TRBJ2-3; 7 nucleotides align to TRBD2. J was trimmed by 4 bases and V by 8 bases; bases with no gene match: 12. The germline V gene has CDR1 MNHEY and CDR2 SVGEGT. This CDR3 has 15 amino acids. DNA of the CDR3: TGTGCCAGCTGGTATAGGGCGGGAGAAGCAGATACGCAGTATTTT. It yields the protein CASWYRAGEADTQYF.

The chain uses TRBV27 and TRBJ2-7; TRBD2 agrees at 11 bases. CDR1 is MNHEY, CDR2 SMNVEV, per germline (reference sequence). The CDR3 has 15 residues. Germline trimming cut 5 bases from V and 3 bases from J; bases unmatched to any gene: 6. The CDR3 bases are TGTGCCAGCAGTCGTTCTAGCGGGAGGTACTACGAGCAGTACTTC. Protein: CASSRSSGRYYEQYF.

The sample holds a few counts of this clonotype. The gene calls are TRBV20-1 and TRBJ2-7; weak D call: TRBD2 (6 bases). The CDR3 consists of 14 residues. CDR1 is DFQATT and CDR2 is SNEGSKA in the germline V gene (reference sequence). V lost 2 bases and J 4 bases, leaving 15 bases between the germline ends. The chain's CDR3 is CSARKDGGVYEQYF. The CDR3 nucleotides read TGCAGTGCTAGAAAGGACGGGGGTGTATACGAGCAGTACTTC.

There are many counts of this clonotype. The chain is built from TRBV6-6 and TRBJ2-7; 7 bases map to TRBD2. CDR1 MNHNY and CDR2 SVGAGI come from the germline V gene (reference sequence). J gave up 0 bases and V 0 bases, and 2 bases lay outside the gene matches. This CDR3 is 15 amino acids long. The chain's CDR3 is CASSYSTGGSYEQYF. The CDR3 DNA reads as TGTGCCAGCAGTTACTCGACGGGAGGCTCCTACGAGCAGTACTTC.

The rearrangement uses TRBV25-1 and TRBJ1-1, with 8 positions matching TRBD1. The V gene end was trimmed by 7 bases and the J gene end by 5 bases; junction bases not matched to a gene: 9. CDR1 is MGHDK, CDR2 SYGVNS, per germline. The CDR3 length is 14 residues. CDR3 nucleotide sequence: TGTGCCAGCAACGGGGCAGGGGGCTGGACTGAAGCTTTCTTT. Translating gives CASNGAGGWTEAFF.

This clonotype was picked up many times. The chain carries TRBV7-2 and TRBJ1-2; perhaps TRBD1 as D (5 bases). The CDR3 spans 13 residues. CDR1 and CDR2 (germline): SGHTA, FQGNSA. Trimming cost V 3 bases and J 8 bases, with 13 bases left between them. CDR3 nucleotide sequence: TGTGCCAGCAGCTTTACGAGGGACGACGGCTACACCTTC. Translation: CASSFTRDDGYTF. The full variable domain, with the rest looked up from reference TRBV7-2 and TRBJ1-2, is GAGVSQSPSNKVTEKGKDVELRCDPISGHTALYWYRQSLGQGLEFLIYFQGNSAPDKSGLPSDRFSAERTGGSVSTLTIQRTQQEDSAVYLCASSFTRDDGYTFGSGTRLTVV.

The sample holds many counts of this clonotype. J is TRBJ2-5 and V is TRBV30; 8 nucleotides align to TRBD2. CDR3 length equals 12 residues. CDR1 and CDR2 (germline): GTSNPN, SVGIG (reference sequence). Unmatched junction bases numbered 6, after V lost 5 bases and J lost 7 bases. CDR3 nucleotide sequence: TGTGCCTGGGCACTAGCGGCGCGGACCCAGTACTTC. This encodes CAWALAARTQYF.

This clonotype was found a few times. The rearrangement joins TRBV2 to TRBJ1-1, with D uncertain. Germline V gives CDR1 SNHLY, CDR2 FYNNEI. This CDR3 has 14 amino acids. With 7 bases removed from V and 6 bases from J, the gap between germline ends came to 18 bases. This CDR3 is CASTLGGLSPEAFF. CDR3 nucleotide sequence: TGTGCCAGCACTCTCGGAGGGCTTAGCCCTGAAGCTTTCTTT.